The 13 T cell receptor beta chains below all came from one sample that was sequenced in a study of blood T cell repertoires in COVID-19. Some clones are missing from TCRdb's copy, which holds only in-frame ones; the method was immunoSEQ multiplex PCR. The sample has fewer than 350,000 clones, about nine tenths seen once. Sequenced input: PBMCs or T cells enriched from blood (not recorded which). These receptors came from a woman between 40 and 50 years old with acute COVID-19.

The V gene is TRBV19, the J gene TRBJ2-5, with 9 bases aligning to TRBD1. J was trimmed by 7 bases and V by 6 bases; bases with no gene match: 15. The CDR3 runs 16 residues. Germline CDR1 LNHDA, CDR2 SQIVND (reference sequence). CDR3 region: CASSPGTGSLVGTQYF. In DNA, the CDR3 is TGTGCCAGTAGCCCGGGGACAGGGTCTCTGGTAGGGACCCAGTACTTC.

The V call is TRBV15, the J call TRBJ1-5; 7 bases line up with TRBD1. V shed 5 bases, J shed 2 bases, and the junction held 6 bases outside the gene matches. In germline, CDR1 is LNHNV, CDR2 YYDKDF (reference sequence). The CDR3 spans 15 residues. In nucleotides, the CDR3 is TGTGCCACCAGCTCCCGGGACAGAGGCAATCAGCCCCAGCATTTT. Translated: CATSSRDRGNQPQHF.

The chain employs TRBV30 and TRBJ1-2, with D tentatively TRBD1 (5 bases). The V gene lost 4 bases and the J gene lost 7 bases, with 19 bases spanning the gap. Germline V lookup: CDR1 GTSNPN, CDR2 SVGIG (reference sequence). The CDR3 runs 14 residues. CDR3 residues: CAWTTAPGLSGYTF. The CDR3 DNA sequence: TGTGCCTGGACTACCGCACCGGGACTTAGTGGCTACACCTTC. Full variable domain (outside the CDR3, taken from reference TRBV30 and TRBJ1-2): SQTIHQWPATLVQPVGSPLSLECTVEGTSNPNLYWYRQAAGRGLQLLFYSVGIGQISSEVPQNLSASRPQDRQFILSSKKLLLSDSGFYLCAWTTAPGLSGYTFGSGTRLTVV.

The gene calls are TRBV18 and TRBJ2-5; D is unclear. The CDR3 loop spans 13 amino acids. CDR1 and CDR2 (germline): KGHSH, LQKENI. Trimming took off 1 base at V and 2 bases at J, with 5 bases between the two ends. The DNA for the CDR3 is TGTGCCAGCTCACCACGGCCGCAAGAGACCCAGTACTTC. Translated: CASSPRPQETQYF.

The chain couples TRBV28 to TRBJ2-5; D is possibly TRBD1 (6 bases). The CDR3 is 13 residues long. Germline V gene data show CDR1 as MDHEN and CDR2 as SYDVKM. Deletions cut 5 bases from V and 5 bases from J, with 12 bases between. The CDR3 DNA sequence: TGTGCCAGCAGTGAGGGGGAGAGGGAGACCCAGTACTTC. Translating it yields CASSEGERETQYF.

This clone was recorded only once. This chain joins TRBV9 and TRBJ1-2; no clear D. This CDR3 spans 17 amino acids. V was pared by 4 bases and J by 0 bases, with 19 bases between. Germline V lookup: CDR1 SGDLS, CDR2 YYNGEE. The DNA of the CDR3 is TGTGCCAGCAGCCCTTTTAGCACCATTCCAGCTAACTATGGCTACACCTTC. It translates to CASSPFSTIPANYGYTF.

In DNA, the CDR3 is TGTGCCACCAGTGCCCCGACAGGGGCCAGTAGAGGTACGCAGTATTTT. The encoded protein is CATSAPTGASRGTQYF. The chain carries TRBV24-1 and TRBJ2-3; 8 bases match TRBD1. Germline V gene lookup returns CDR1 KGHDR and CDR2 SFDVKD. After removal of 5 bases from V and 8 bases from J, the junction contained 14 bases not matched to a gene. This CDR3 is 16 amino acids long.

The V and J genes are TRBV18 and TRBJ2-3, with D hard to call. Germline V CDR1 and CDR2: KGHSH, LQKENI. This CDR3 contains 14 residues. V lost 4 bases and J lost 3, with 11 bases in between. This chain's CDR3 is CASSHGGRTDTQYF. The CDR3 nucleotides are TGTGCCAGCTCACACGGCGGCAGAACAGATACGCAGTATTTT.

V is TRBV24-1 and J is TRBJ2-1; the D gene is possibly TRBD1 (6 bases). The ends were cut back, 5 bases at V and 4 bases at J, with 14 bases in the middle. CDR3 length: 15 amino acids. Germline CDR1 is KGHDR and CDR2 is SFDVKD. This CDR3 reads CATSGPGTTYNEQFF. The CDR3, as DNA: TGTGCCACCAGTGGTCCCGGGACAACTTACAATGAGCAGTTCTTC.

The DNA of the CDR3 is TGTGCCAGCAGCTTCTCATCCCAGGGGGCTAATGAAAAACTGTTTTTT. Its protein is CASSFSSQGANEKLFF. The chain is built from TRBV9 and TRBJ1-4, with TRBD1 identical over 7 bases. CDR1 and CDR2 from the germline V gene are SGDLS and YYNGEE. The CDR3 runs to 16 residues. V lost 4 bases and J lost 3; bases outside the gene matches: 9.

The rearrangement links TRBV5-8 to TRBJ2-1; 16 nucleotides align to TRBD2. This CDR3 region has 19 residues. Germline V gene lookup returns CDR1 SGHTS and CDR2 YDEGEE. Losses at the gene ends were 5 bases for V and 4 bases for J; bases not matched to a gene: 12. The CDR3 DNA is TGTGCCAGCAGACCGGCCAAGGGACTAGCGGGAGGGGGGTACAATGAGCAGTTCTTC. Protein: CASRPAKGLAGGGYNEQFF.

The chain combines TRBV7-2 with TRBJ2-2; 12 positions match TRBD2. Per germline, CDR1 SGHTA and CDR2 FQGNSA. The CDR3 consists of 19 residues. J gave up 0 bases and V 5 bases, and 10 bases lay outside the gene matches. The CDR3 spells CASSPRGLAGRTNTGELFF. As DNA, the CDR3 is TGTGCCAGCAGCCCAAGGGGACTAGCGGGCAGAACGAACACCGGGGAGCTGTTTTTT.

The CDR3 is CASSSGRLFSNQPQHF. The DNA of the CDR3 is TGTGCCAGCAGTTCCGGGAGACTCTTTAGCAATCAGCCCCAGCATTTT. V gene TRBV28 combines with J gene TRBJ1-5; D gene unclear. The CDR3 loop spans 16 amino acids. Trimming stripped 4 bases from V and 0 bases from J, with 13 bases between. Germline V CDR1 and CDR2: MDHEN, SYDVKM.